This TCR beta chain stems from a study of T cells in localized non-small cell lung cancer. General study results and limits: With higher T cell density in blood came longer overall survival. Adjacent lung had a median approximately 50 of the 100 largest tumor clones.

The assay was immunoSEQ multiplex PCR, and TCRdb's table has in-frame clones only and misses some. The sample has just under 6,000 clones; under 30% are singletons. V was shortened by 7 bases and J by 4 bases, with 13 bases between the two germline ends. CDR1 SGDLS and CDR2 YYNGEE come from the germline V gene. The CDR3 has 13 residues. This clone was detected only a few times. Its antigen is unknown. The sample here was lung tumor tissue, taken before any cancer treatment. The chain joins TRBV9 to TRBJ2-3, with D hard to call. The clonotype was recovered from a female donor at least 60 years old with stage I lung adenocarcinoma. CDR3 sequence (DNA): TGTGCCAGCTCGGAGAGCCCGCCAGATACGCAGTATTTT. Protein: CASSESPPDTQYF.